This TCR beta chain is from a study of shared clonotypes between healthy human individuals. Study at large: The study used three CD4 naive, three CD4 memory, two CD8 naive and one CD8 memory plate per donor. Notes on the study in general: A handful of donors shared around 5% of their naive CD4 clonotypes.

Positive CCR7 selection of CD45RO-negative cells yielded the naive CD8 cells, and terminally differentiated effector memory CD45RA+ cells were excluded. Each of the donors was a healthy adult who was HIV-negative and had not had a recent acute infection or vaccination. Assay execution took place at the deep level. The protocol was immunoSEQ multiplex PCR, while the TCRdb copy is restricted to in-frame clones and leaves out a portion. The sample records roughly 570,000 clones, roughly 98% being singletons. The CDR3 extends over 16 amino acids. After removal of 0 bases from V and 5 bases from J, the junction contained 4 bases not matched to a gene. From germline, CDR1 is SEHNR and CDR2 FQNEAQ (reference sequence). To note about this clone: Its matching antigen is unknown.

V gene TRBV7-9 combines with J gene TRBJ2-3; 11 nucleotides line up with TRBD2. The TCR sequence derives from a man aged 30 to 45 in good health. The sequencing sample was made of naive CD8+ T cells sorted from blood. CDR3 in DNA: TGTGCCAGCAGCTTAGCGGGACTAGCGGTAGAAGATACGCAGTATTTT. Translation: CASSLAGLAVEDTQYF.